This TCR beta chain was recovered during a study of blood T cell repertoires in COVID-19. Study information: The samples span acute and convalescent COVID-19 from the United States, Italy and Spain.

With 7 bases removed from V and 2 bases from J, the gap between germline ends came to 14 bases. CDR1 is MNHEY, CDR2 SMNVEV, per germline (reference sequence). The CDR3 covers 14 residues. In the study's own analysis: Quantification of nucleated cells was approximated via reference gene primer amplification. TCRdb's copy holds only in-frame clones and misses some; the assay was immunoSEQ multiplex PCR. Clonal size and the V and J genes are those of that table, whereas D and trimming came from the DNA. The sample includes 100,000 to 150,000 clones, 84% seen only once; the top ten take roughly an eighth. This clone was detected once.

The sequenced sample was peripheral blood. The chain carries TRBV27 and TRBJ2-5; TRBD2 might be the D (5 bases). This clonotype originated in a young woman who had recovered from COVID-19. The CDR3 DNA reads TGTGCCAGCATGCGCGGACTGCTACAAGAGACCCAGTACTTC. It yields the protein CASMRGLLQETQYF.